Given below is one T cell receptor beta chain in context. What it binds is not known. Donors comprised only Caucasian adults living in Nashville, Tennessee. The CDR3 runs 13 residues. V lost 0 bases and J 4 bases, leaving 7 bases between the germline ends. The V gene's germline CDR1 is SGHRS and CDR2 YFSETQ. The sample is drawn from a study of shared clonotypes between healthy human individuals. Overall study context: A donor's plate count was three for CD4 naive and three for CD4 memory; CD8 naive had two and CD8 memory one.

The authors' processing: Junction-only sequences without quality scores came from ImmunoSEQ, so filtering differed. Only in-frame clones appear in the TCRdb table, and some are missing; sequencing was by immunoSEQ multiplex PCR. For V, J and clone size, that table is used; D and trimming come from the DNA. The repertoire holds approximately 1.1 million clones, with approximately 80% as singletons. Whole-study results and caveats: The expectation was that sequencing depth would affect clonotype sharing among donors.

This clonotype was sampled from a man younger than 35 in good health. Some clones in this sample may be carry-over from other donors' samples. The V and J genes are TRBV5-1 and TRBJ1-1; no definite D call. Sequencing was done on a sample of memory CD4+ T cells from PBMCs. Subset defined: CD45RA-negative fraction. CDR3 amino acids: CASSLGAVTEAFF. CDR3 DNA sequence: TGCGCCAGCAGCTTGGGGGCAGTCACTGAAGCTTTCTTT.